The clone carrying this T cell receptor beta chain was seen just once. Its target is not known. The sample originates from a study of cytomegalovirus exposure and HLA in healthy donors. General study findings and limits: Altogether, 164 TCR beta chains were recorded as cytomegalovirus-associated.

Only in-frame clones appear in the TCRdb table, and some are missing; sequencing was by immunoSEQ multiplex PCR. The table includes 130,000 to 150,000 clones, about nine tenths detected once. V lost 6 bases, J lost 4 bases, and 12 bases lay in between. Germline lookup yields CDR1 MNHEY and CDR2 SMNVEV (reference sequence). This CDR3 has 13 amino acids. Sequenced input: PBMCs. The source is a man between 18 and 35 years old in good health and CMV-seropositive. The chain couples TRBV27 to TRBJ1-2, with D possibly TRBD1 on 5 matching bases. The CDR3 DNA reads TGTGCCAGCAGCTGGGGGGGTTCCTATGGCTACACCTTC. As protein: CASSWGGSYGYTF.